The sample holds a few counts of the clone carrying this T cell receptor (beta chain). The time point: patch test 1, 2 weeks after DPC sensitization. Treatment in this sample: therapeutic diphenylcyclopropenone sensitization with weekly scalp DPC. Blood, whole and unfractionated, served as the source for total RNA extraction. This sample was included in a study of human T cells and chemical hapten exposure. Study overall: Cases of alopecia areata, totalis or universalis occurred in a predominantly female patient group.

TCRdb independently ran MiXCR on the RACE reads; one entry per CDR3 protein. Of tens of thousands of distinct CDR3 sequences listed, about 12% were seen once; the top ten hold around 3.2%. The sequence was collected from a woman in her fifties or sixties with alopecia areata. Some clones in this sample may be carry-over from other donors' samples. Here the sequenced sample was whole blood, taken in connection with sensitization to the hapten diphenylcyclopropenone (DPC).

The CDR3 region is CASSGTPDQPQHF. The DNA of the CDR3 is TGCGCCAGCAGCGGGACACCTGATCAGCCCCAGCATTTT. The chain uses TRBV5-1 and TRBJ1-5, with D possibly matching TRBD1 (6 bases). The CDR3 has 13 residues. The ends were cut back, 4 bases at V and 5 bases at J, with 10 bases in the middle. Germline V gives CDR1 SGHRS, CDR2 YFSETQ.